This T cell receptor beta chain was sequenced for a study of beta chain features in type 1 diabetes. Study-level background: Healthy donors resembled patients in age, gender and cell yields.

This clone was counted between two and nine times. A far more abundant clone sits one base away, making this likely a read error. The single heparinised draw taken from each donor contained around 100 mL of blood on average. Using CD45RO/CCR7/CD25/CD127/CD95/CD27, CD4+ naive, central memory, regulatory and stem cell-like memory cells were sorted. The CDR3 totals 17 residues. Investigators reverse transcribed all isolated RNA, so they sequenced expressed TCRB transcripts. Using immunoSEQ multiplex PCR, the repertoire was profiled, and TCRdb retains in-frame clones only, with some absent. The sample gives 200,000 to 250,000 clones, roughly 11% of which show up once; over 1% is in the top ten.

The J gene is TRBJ2-3, the V gene TRBV12-2; the table's D gene call, TRBD2, was not cross checked with the DNA. TRBV12-2 is designated a pseudogene. The sequenced sample was central memory CD4+ T cells from blood. The receptor's source is a man aged 18 to 29 in good health. The CDR3 DNA is TGTGCAAGTCGCGTAATGAATGGCGGGAGGCCCCCAGATACGCAGTATTTT. Its translation is CASRVMNGGRPPDTQYF.